This TCR beta chain was sequenced for a study of CXCR3-negative and CXCR3-positive naive CD8 T cells. General study results and limits: Relative to CXCR3-negative naive cells, CXCR3-positive naive cells had more hydrophobic TRB CDR3s. Partial loss of CXCR3 expression followed cryopreservation; most assays used fresh PBMCs.

Researchers prepared the TRB cDNA libraries using 5' RACE with UMI labels. TCRdb re-called the 5' RACE reads and shows each CDR3 protein once, DNA omitted. This table lists 130,000 or so distinct CDR3 sequences. Germline V gene lookup returns CDR1 DFQATT and CDR2 SNEGSKA (reference sequence). CDR3 length: 12 residues. To note about this clonotype: What it binds is not known.

Naivety in CD8+ T cells corresponded to a CD45RO-CCR7+CD27+CD95- phenotype. The source material was naive CXCR3+ CD8+ T cells from blood. Subset here: CD45RO-CCR7+CD27+CD95- naive CD8+ T cells expressing CXCR3 (TNR3+). The receptor comes from a human donor in good health. Some clones in this sample may be carry-over from other donors' samples. The genes are TRBV20-1 and TRBJ2-7; absent DNA, TCRdb's TRBD1 call cannot be checked. This CDR3 reads CSASRQGNEQYF.